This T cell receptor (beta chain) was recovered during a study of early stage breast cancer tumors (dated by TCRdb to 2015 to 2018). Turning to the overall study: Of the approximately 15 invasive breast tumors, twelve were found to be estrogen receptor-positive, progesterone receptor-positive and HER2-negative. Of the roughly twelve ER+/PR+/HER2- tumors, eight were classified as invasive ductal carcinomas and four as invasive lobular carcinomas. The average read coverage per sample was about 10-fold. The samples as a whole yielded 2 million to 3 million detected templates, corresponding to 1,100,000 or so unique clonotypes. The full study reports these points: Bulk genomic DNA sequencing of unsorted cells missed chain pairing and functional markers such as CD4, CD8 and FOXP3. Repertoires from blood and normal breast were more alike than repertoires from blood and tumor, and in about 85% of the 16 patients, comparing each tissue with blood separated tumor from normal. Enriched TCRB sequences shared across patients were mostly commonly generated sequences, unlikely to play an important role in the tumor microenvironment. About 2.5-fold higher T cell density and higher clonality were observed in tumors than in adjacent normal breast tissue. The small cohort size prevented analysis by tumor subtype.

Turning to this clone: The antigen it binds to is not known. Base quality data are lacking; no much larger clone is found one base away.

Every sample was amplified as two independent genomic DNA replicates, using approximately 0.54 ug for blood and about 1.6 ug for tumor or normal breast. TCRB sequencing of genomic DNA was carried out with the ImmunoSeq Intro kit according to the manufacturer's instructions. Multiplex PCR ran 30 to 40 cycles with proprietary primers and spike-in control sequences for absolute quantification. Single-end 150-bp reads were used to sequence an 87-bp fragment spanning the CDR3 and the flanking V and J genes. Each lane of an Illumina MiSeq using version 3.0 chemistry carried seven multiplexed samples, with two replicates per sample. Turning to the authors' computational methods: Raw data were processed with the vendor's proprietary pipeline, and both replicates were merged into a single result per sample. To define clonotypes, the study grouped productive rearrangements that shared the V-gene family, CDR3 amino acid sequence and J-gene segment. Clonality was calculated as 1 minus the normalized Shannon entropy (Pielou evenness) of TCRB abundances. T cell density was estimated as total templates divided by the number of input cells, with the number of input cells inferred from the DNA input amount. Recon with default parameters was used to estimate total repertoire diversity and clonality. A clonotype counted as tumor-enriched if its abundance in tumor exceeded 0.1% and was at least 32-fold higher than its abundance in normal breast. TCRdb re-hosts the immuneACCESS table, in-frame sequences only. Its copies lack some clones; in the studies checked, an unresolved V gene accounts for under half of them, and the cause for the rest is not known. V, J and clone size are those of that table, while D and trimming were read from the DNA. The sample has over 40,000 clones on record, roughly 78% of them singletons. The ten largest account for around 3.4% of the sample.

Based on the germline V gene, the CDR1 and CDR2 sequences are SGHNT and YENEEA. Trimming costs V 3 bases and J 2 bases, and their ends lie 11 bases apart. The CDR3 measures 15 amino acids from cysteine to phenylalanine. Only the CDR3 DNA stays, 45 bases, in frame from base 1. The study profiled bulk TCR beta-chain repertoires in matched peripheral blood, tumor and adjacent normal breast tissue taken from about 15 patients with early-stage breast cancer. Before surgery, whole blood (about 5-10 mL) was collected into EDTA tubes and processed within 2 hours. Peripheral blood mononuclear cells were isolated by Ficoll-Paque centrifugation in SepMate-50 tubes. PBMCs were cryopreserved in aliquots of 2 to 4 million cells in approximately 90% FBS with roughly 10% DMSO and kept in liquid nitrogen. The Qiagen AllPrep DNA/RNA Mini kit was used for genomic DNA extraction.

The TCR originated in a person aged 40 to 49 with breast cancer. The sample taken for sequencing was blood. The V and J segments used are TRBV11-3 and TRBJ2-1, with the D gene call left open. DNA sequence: TGTGCCAGCAGCTTGCACTCCTTCCCCTACAATGAGCAGTTCTTC. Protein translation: CASSLHSFPYNEQFF.